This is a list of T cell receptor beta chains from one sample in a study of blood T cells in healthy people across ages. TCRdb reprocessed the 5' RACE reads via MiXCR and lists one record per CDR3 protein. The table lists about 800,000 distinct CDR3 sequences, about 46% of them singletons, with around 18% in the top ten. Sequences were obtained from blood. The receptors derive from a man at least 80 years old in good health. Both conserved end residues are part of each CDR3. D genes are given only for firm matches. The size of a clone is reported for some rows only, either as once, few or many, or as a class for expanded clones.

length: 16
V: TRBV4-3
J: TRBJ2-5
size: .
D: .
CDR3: CASSLYRDISYNEQYF
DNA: TGCGCCAGCAGCCTATACCGGGACATATCCTACAATGAGCAGTACTTC

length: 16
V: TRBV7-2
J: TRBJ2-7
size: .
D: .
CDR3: CASSSQLGSGSYEQYF
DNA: TGTGCCAGCAGCTCCCAGTTGGGTTCGGGCTCCTACGAGCAGTACTTC

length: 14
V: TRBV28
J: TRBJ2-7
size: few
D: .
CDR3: CASSLTKFDGEQYF
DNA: TGTGCCAGCAGTTTAACGAAGTTCGACGGCGAGCAGTACTTC

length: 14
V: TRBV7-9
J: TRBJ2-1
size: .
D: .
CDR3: CASSLAGITDEQFF
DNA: TGTGCCAGCAGCTTGGCCGGGATAACGGATGAGCAGTTCTTC

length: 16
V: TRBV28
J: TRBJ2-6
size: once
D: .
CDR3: CAGSTGTKNGANVLTF
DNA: TGTGCCGGCAGCACCGGGACAAAAAATGGGGCCAACGTCCTGACTTTC

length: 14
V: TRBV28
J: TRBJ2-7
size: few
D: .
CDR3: CASSPTRPSYEQYF
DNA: TGTGCCAGCAGCCCGACTAGGCCCTCCTACGAGCAGTACTTC

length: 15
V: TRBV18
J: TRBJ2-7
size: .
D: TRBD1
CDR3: CASSPQEGQGIEQYF
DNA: TGTGCCAGCTCACCACAGGAGGGACAGGGTATCGAGCAGTACTTC

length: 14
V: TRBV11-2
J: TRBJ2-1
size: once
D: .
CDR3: CASSLNTFQETQFF
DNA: TGTGCCAGCAGCTTAAACACGTTCCAAGAGACCCAGTTCTTC

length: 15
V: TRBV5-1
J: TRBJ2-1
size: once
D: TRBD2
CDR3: CASSLGGTRGNEQFF
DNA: TGCGCCAGCAGCTTGGGTGGGACTAGGGGCAATGAGCAGTTCTTC

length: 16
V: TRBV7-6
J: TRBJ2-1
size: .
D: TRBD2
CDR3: CASSFLLAASYNEQFF
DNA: TGTGCCAGCAGCTTCTTACTAGCGGCCTCCTACAATGAGCAGTTCTTC

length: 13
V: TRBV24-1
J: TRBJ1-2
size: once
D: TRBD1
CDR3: CATSDGTDLYYTF
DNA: TGTGCCACCAGTGACGGGACAGACCTTTACTACACCTTC

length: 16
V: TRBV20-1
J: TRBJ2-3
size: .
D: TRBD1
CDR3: CSAPPTGVGYTDTQYF
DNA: TGCAGTGCGCCTCCGACAGGGGTGGGGTACACAGATACGCAGTATTTT

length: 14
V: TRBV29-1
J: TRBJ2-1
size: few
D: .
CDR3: CSVNGGTRASGQFF
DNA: TGCAGCGTCAATGGCGGGACCCGAGCTTCGGGGCAGTTCTTC

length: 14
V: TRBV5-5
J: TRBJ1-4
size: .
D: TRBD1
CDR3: CASRVQGRDEKLFF
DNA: TGTGCCAGCAGAGTACAGGGGAGGGATGAAAAACTGTTTTTT

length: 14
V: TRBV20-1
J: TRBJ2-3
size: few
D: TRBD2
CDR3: CSAAGLGYTDTQYF
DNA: TGCAGTGCCGCGGGACTAGGATACACAGATACGCAGTATTTT

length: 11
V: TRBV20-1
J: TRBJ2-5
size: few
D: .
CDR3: CSARFLETQYF
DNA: TGCAGTGCTAGATTTCTAGAGACCCAGTACTTC

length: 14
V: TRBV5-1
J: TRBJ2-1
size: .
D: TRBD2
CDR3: CAGRTLAGGGEQFF
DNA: TGCGCTGGCAGAACCCTAGCGGGAGGCGGTGAGCAGTTCTTC

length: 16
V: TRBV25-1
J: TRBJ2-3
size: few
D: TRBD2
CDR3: CASSEGTSGLTDTQYF
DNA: TGTGCCAGCAGTGAAGGGACTAGCGGGCTCACAGATACGCAGTATTTT

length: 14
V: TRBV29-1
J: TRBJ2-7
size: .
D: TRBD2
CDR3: CSVDASGGNNEQYF
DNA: TGCAGCGTTGACGCTAGCGGGGGTAACAATGAGCAGTACTTC

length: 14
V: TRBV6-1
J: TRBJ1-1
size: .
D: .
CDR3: CASSEQGPITEAFF
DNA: TGTGCCAGCAGTGAACAGGGTCCCATCACTGAAGCTTTCTTT

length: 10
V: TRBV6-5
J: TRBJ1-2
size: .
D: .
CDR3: CATRSVGYTF
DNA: TGTGCCACAAGATCCGTGGGCTACACCTTC

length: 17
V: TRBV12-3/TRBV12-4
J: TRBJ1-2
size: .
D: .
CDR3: CASSFYKGTPANYGYTF
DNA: TGTGCCAGCAGTTTTTATAAGGGGACCCCAGCGAACTATGGCTACACCTTC

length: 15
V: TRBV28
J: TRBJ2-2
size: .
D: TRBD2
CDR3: CASSWAGVGTGELFF
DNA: TGTGCCAGCAGTTGGGCGGGAGTGGGTACCGGGGAGCTGTTTTTT

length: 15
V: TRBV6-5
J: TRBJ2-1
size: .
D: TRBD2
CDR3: CATHSGVAGYNEQFF
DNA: TGTGCCACCCATAGTGGGGTAGCGGGGTACAATGAGCAGTTCTTC

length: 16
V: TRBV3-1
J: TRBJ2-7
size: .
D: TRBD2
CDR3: CASSRTGLAGGAEQYF
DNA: TGTGCCAGCAGCCGGACCGGGCTAGCGGGAGGTGCGGAGCAGTACTTC

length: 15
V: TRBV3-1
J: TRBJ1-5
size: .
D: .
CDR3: CASSQSPRAGQPQHF
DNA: TGTGCCAGCAGCCAATCGCCCAGGGCGGGTCAGCCCCAGCATTTT

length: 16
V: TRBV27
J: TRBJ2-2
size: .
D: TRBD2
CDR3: CASSLWGGAGTGELFF
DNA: TGTGCCAGCAGTTTATGGGGGGGAGCGGGCACCGGGGAGCTGTTTTTT

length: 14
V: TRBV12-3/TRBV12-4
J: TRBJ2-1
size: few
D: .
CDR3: CASRAGTPYNEQFF
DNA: TGTGCCAGCAGAGCCGGGACACCTTACAATGAGCAGTTCTTC

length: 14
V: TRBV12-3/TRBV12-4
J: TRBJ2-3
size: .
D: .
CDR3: CASSLTGRADTQYF
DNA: TGTGCCAGCAGTTTGACGGGGAGAGCAGATACGCAGTATTTT

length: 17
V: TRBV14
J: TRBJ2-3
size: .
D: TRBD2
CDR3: CASSQLAGLTSTETQYF
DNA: TGTGCCAGCAGTCAGCTAGCGGGATTGACTAGCACAGAGACGCAGTATTTT

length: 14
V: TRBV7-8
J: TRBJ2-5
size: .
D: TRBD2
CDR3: CASTSGRVQETQYF
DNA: TGTGCCAGCACTAGCGGGAGAGTTCAAGAGACCCAGTACTTC

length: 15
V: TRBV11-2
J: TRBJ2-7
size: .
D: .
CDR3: CASSLGRTLSYEQYF
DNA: TGTGCCAGCAGCTTAGGGAGAACCCTTTCCTACGAGCAGTACTTC

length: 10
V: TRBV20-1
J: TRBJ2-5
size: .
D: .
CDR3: CSAAWETQYF
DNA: TGCAGTGCCGCGTGGGAGACCCAGTACTTC

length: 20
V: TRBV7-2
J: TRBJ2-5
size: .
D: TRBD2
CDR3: CASSLVAPGLAGGGQETQYF
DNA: TGTGCCAGCAGCTTAGTGGCCCCGGGACTAGCGGGAGGGGGCCAAGAGACCCAGTACTTC

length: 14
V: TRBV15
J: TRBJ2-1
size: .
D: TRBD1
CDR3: CATRRDRAYNEQFF
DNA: TGTGCCACCAGGCGGGACAGGGCCTACAATGAGCAGTTCTTC

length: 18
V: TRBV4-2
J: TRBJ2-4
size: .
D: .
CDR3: CASSQDMGGAVAKNIQYF
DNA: TGTGCCAGCAGCCAAGATATGGGGGGAGCGGTGGCCAAAAACATTCAGTACTTC

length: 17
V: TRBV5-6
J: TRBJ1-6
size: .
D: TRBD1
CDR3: CASSLDRGFSYNSPLHF
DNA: TGTGCCAGCAGCTTGGACAGGGGGTTCTCCTATAATTCACCCCTCCACTTT

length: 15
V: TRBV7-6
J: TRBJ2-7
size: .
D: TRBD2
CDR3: CASSETSGEIYEQYF
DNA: TGTGCCAGCAGCGAAACTAGCGGGGAGATCTACGAGCAGTACTTC

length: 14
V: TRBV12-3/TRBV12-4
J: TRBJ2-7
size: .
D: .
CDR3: CASSLIQGSLEQYF
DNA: TGTGCCAGCAGCCTTATACAGGGATCCCTCGAGCAGTACTTC

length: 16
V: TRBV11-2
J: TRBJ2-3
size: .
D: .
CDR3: CASSCPVGGGTDTQYF
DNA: TGTGCCAGCAGCTGCCCGGTCGGAGGAGGCACAGATACGCAGTATTTT

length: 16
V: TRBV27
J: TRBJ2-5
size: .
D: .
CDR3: CASSSSPGTTFETQYF
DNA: TGTGCCAGCAGCTCATCCCCCGGGACCACGTTTGAGACCCAGTACTTC

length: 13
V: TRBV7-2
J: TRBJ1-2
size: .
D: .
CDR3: CASSLIPSYGYTF
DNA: TGTGCCAGCAGCTTAATTCCCTCCTATGGCTACACCTTC

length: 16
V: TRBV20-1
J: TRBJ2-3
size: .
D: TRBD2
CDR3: CSAGGLARMGTDTQYF
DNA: TGCAGTGCTGGAGGACTAGCGAGAATGGGGACAGATACGCAGTATTTT